The 15 T cell receptor beta chains in this list originate from one sample, sequenced in a study of immune cell composition in non-small cell lung cancer. Data came from immunoSEQ multiplex PCR; TCRdb stores just in-frame clones and leaves some out. The sample holds some 3,000 clones, around 85% seen once. These records were also assigned to another study, of CD4 T cells in lung cancer.

Specimen: lung tumor tissue. The receptors here all came from a human donor with non-small cell lung cancer.

This chain uses TRBV4-2 with TRBJ1-2; 12 positions agree with TRBD1. The CDR3 totals 16 residues. V lost 6 bases, J lost 3 bases, and 8 bases stayed unmatched. Germline V lookup: CDR1 LGHNA, CDR2 YNFKEQ. The CDR3 sequence is CASSPGTGGSDYGYTF. The CDR3 coding sequence is TGTGCCAGCAGTCCCGGGACAGGGGGCTCGGACTATGGCTACACCTTC.

V gene TRBV11-2 combines with J gene TRBJ2-3; 12 bases map to TRBD2. This CDR3 region has 18 residues. CDR1 is SGHAT and CDR2 is FQNNGV in the germline V gene. Trimming at V came to 5 bases and at J to 4 bases, leaving 13 bases not matched to a gene. CDR3 nucleotides: TGTGCCAGCAGCCTCGGACTAGCGGGGCGCTTCCTGCCAGATACGCAGTATTTT. Amino acids: CASSLGLAGRFLPDTQYF.

The gene calls are TRBV10-3 and TRBJ2-7; the match to TRBD1 covers 11 bases. This CDR3 spans 16 amino acids. CDR1 ENHRY and CDR2 SYGVKD come from the germline V gene. V was pared by 3 bases and J by 4 bases, with 8 bases of the junction left unmatched. The CDR3 nucleotides are TGTGCCATCAGTGACCCTCGGGGGACAGGGGGATACGAGCAGTACTTC. Protein product: CAISDPRGTGGYEQYF.

This clone has a single count. The gene calls are TRBV7-8 and TRBJ1-2, with D hard to call. V gave up 1 base and J gave up 2 bases, with 8 bases separating them. The germline CDR1 and CDR2 sequences are SGHVS and FQNEAQ. This CDR3 has 14 residues. The CDR3 spells CASSLGGGNYGYTF. The CDR3 nucleotides read TGTGCCAGCAGCTTAGGTGGAGGGAACTATGGCTACACCTTC.

This clone was detected only once. The chain carries TRBV9 and TRBJ2-1, with TRBD2 matching 10 bases. Germline values: CDR1 SGDLS, CDR2 YYNGEE. J gave up 5 bases and V 3 bases, and 5 bases lay outside the gene matches. The CDR3 sequence is 15 residues long. The CDR3 DNA follows: TGTGCCAGCAGCGAGGGACTAGCGCCAAACAATGAGCAGTTCTTC. It specifies CASSEGLAPNNEQFF.

The chain uses TRBV6-1 and TRBJ1-4; 10 positions agree with TRBD1. Unmatched junction bases numbered 2, after V lost 6 bases and J lost 7 bases. Germline V gene data show CDR1 as MNHNS and CDR2 as SASEGT. The CDR3 totals 13 residues. The CDR3 DNA follows: TGTGCCAGCAGGGACAGGGGGGTTGAAAAACTGTTTTTT. Translating gives CASRDRGVEKLFF.

The rearrangement joins TRBV2 to TRBJ2-6; D remains ambiguous. V lost 0 bases, J lost 3 bases, and 15 bases lay in between. Germline CDR1 is SNHLY and CDR2 is FYNNEI. This CDR3 has 18 amino acids. The CDR3 region is CASSEAALRSVGANVLTF. CDR3 in DNA: TGTGCCAGCAGTGAAGCGGCGTTAAGGAGTGTTGGGGCCAACGTCCTGACTTTC.

This clone has just one count. The chain carries TRBV27 and TRBJ2-7; D remains unclear. Trimming took 6 bases from V and 0 from J, leaving 6 bases between them. The length of the CDR3 is 12 residues. Germline V gene sequence: CDR1 MNHEY, CDR2 SMNVEV (reference sequence). The CDR3 sequence: CASRSNSYEQYF. The DNA of the CDR3 is TGTGCCAGCAGGTCCAACTCCTACGAGCAGTACTTC.

CDR3 bases: TGTGCCAGCAGTGACTCTAGGACAGGGGCCAACCGTATATCCGGGGAGCTGTTTTTT. Its protein is CASSDSRTGANRISGELFF. The chain couples TRBV6-4 to TRBJ2-2; TRBD1 agrees at 9 bases. Trimming at V came to 0 bases and at J to 6 bases, leaving 14 bases not matched to a gene. Germline lookup yields CDR1 MRHNA and CDR2 SNTAGT. The CDR3 sequence is 19 residues long.

V is TRBV6-5 and J is TRBJ2-5; the match to TRBD2 covers 10 bases. This CDR3 has 14 amino acids. Germline CDR1 and CDR2: MNHEY and SVGAGI. V shed 6 bases and J 5 bases; nucleotides not matched to a gene: 6. CDR3 nucleotide sequence: TGTGCCAGCAGGGATAGCGGGGGGCTGGAGACCCAGTACTTC. This sequence encodes CASRDSGGLETQYF.

The J gene is TRBJ2-5, the V gene TRBV7-8; D is uncertain. From germline, CDR1 is SGHVS and CDR2 FQNEAQ. The CDR3 spans 14 residues. Trimming pared 7 bases from V and 2 bases from J, leaving 14 bases between. The chain's CDR3 is CASTYAHSQETQYF. In nucleotides, the CDR3 is TGTGCCAGCACCTATGCCCATTCGCAAGAGACCCAGTACTTC.

The rearrangement links TRBV27 to TRBJ2-3; D unresolved. Per the germline V gene, CDR1 is MNHEY and CDR2 is SMNVEV (reference sequence). There are 17 residues in the CDR3. The V gene lost 3 bases and the J gene lost 5 bases, with 21 bases spanning the gap. The CDR3 loop is CASSLILTPEELDTQYF. CDR3 coding DNA: TGTGCCAGCAGTTTGATTTTGACTCCTGAAGAATTAGATACGCAGTATTTT.

This chain's CDR3 is CASSFRLGETQYF. The DNA for the CDR3 is TGTGCCAGCAGCTTCCGACTCGGGGAGACCCAGTACTTC. The V call is TRBV7-2, the J call TRBJ2-5; D is undetermined. This CDR3 is 13 amino acids long. The germline V gene has CDR1 SGHTA and CDR2 FQGNSA. Trimming cost V 3 bases and J 5 bases, with 10 bases left between them. Based on the CDR3 plus reference TRBV7-2 and TRBJ2-5, the full variable domain is GAGVSQSPSNKVTEKGKDVELRCDPISGHTALYWYRQSLGQGLEFLIYFQGNSAPDKSGLPSDRFSAERTGGSVSTLTIQRTQQEDSAVYLCASSFRLGETQYFGPGTRLLVL.

The rearrangement joins TRBV19 to TRBJ2-7; a weak D match, TRBD2 (5 bases). V was shortened by 3 bases and J by 4 bases, with 13 bases between the two germline ends. Germline CDR1 reads LNHDA; CDR2 reads SQIVND (reference sequence). The CDR3 spans 14 residues. CDR3 sequence (DNA): TGTGCCAGTAGTATGATGGACTCCCAATACGAGCAGTACTTC. Translated: CASSMMDSQYEQYF. The variable domain in full, with the rest retrieved from reference TRBV19 and TRBJ2-7, is DGGITQSPKYLFRKEGQNVTLSCEQNLNHDAMYWYRQDPGQGLRLIYYSQIVNDFQKGDIAEGYSVSREKKESFPLTVTSAQKNPTAFYLCASSMMDSQYEQYFGPGTRLTVT.

A few counts support this clone. The genes are TRBV19 and TRBJ1-5; possible D gene TRBD1, 5 bases. The CDR3 covers 13 residues. From germline, CDR1 is LNHDA and CDR2 SQIVND (reference sequence). Trimming removed 7 bases at V and 6 bases at J, with 13 bases between. The CDR3 loop is CASKDTSFQPQHF. The CDR3 bases are TGTGCCAGTAAGGACACGAGTTTTCAGCCCCAGCATTTT.